A selection of T cell receptor beta chains follows, all from one sample in a study of OX40 agonist ivuxolimab in advanced cancers. Assay used: immunoSEQ multiplex PCR; TCRdb lists only in-frame clones, some missing. This sample has approximately 46,000 clones, with about 80% found just once. Sequencing used CD4+ or CD8+ T cells sorted from blood, obtained in a trial of the OX40 agonist ivuxolimab. These receptors were obtained from an adult with an advanced solid tumor such as melanoma, head and neck, liver or kidney cancer. Both conserved end residues are part of each CDR3. Each record gives: CDR3 DNA, CDR3 protein, D gene, clone size, J gene, V gene. A D gene is named only where the DNA matches it firmly. Size is stated for part of the rows, as once, few or many counts, or as a class when the clone is expanded.

TGCGCCAGCAGCTTGGCGCCAGGGGTTGAATATGAAAAACTGTTTTTT,CASSLAPGVEYEKLFF,NA,NA,TRBJ1-4,TRBV5-1
TGTGCCAGCAGCTTGGCCGCTCACAGGAGGTCCTCCTACAATGAGCAGTTCTTC,CASSLAAHRRSSYNEQFF,NA,once,TRBJ2-1,TRBV5-4
TGTGCCAGCAGTTTACGGCAGGGACGGGACGATTCACCCCTCCACTTT,CASSLRQGRDDSPLHF,NA,few,TRBJ1-6,TRBV27
TGCGCCAGCAGCGGGGGACTAGCGGGCTACAATGAGCAGTTCTTC,CASSGGLAGYNEQFF,TRBD2,NA,TRBJ2-1,TRBV5-1
TGTGCCAGCAGCTTAGCGCCCGAAGCCAAAAACATTCAGTACTTC,CASSLAPEAKNIQYF,NA,NA,TRBJ2-4,TRBV7-9
TGTGCCAGTAGACCCGGACAGACAGATACGCAGTATTTT,CASRPGQTDTQYF,NA,NA,TRBJ2-3,TRBV19
TGTGCCAGCAGTCCAGGGCGAACTGAAGCTTTCTTT,CASSPGRTEAFF,NA,once,TRBJ1-1,TRBV6-6
TGTGCCAGCAGCTTCGGGGAGAGGCAGTACTTC,CASSFGERQYF,NA,NA,TRBJ2-7,TRBV11-1
TGTGCCAGCAGCTATCTCTCTGGGGCCAACGTCCTGACTTTC,CASSYLSGANVLTF,NA,medium-sized,TRBJ2-6,TRBV28
TGTGCCACCGGAGTGGGGAAGAACACTGAAGCTTTCTTT,CATGVGKNTEAFF,NA,NA,TRBJ1-1,TRBV6-6
TGTGCCAGCAGCGTTGTAGGGGACGGAACAGATACGCAGTATTTT,CASSVVGDGTDTQYF,NA,NA,TRBJ2-3,TRBV9
TGTGCCAGCAGCTTCTCCGGGACTAGGAGCTCCTACGAGCAGTACTTC,CASSFSGTRSSYEQYF,TRBD2,NA,TRBJ2-7,TRBV5-5
TGCGCCAGCACCGTTTGGGGGGACCCGGCAGATACGCAGTATTTT,CASTVWGDPADTQYF,NA,NA,TRBJ2-3,TRBV5-1
TGCGCCAGCAAAGGGACAACTAACTATGGCTACACCTTC,CASKGTTNYGYTF,NA,NA,TRBJ1-2,TRBV10-2
TGTGCCAGCAGCCAATTGACAGGGTCGGGTGAGCAGTTCTTC,CASSQLTGSGEQFF,TRBD1,NA,TRBJ2-1,TRBV27
TGCGCCAGCAGCGGGCCGGGGACAGCGAACTATGGCTACACCTTC,CASSGPGTANYGYTF,TRBD1,NA,TRBJ1-2,TRBV5-1
TGTGCCAGCAGCGTAGCGGGGATAAACACCGGGGAGCTGTTTTTT,CASSVAGINTGELFF,NA,NA,TRBJ2-2,TRBV9
TGTGCCAGCAGCTTGGATCGGGGTCAGCCCCAGCATTTT,CASSLDRGQPQHF,NA,once,TRBJ1-5,TRBV5-4
TGTGCCAGCAAAGTTGCCGGGGCAGATACGCAGTATTTT,CASKVAGADTQYF,NA,once,TRBJ2-3,TRBV27
TGCGCCAGCAGTGTACTCAGTGGTACCGGGGAGCTGTTTTTT,CASSVLSGTGELFF,NA,NA,TRBJ2-2,TRBV5-1
TGTGCCAGCAGCGTCCAGGGACATAATTCACCCCTCCACTTT,CASSVQGHNSPLHF,NA,NA,TRBJ1-6,TRBV9
TGCGCCAGCAGTGATCCGACAGGACCGAACACTGAAGCTTTCTTT,CASSDPTGPNTEAFF,NA,NA,TRBJ1-1,TRBV10-1
TGTGCCGGGGCACGGGACAGGGCTTCCTACGAGCAGTACTTC,CAGARDRASYEQYF,TRBD1,NA,TRBJ2-7,TRBV6-1
TGTGCCAGCAGTTCCCCGGGACTGACCTCCTACGAGCAGTACTTC,CASSSPGLTSYEQYF,NA,NA,TRBJ2-7,TRBV6-1
TGTGCCAGCAGCCAAGCGGGGGGGCTGGGAGAGCAGTACTTC,CASSQAGGLGEQYF,TRBD2,NA,TRBJ2-7,TRBV11-3
TGTGCCAGCAGTTTGCCTAGCGGAATCACAGATACGCAGTATTTT,CASSLPSGITDTQYF,TRBD2,NA,TRBJ2-3,TRBV28
TGTGCCAGCTCACCTAGACAGGACCGAGAGGAGACCCAGTACTTC,CASSPRQDREETQYF,NA,NA,TRBJ2-5,TRBV18
TGCAGCGTTGAAACTCCTGGGCAGAGGTCGGGCTACACCTTC,CSVETPGQRSGYTF,NA,few,TRBJ1-2,TRBV29-1
TGTGCCAGTAGCATTGACCAAAAGGGCCACTCCTACGAGCAGTACTTC,CASSIDQKGHSYEQYF,NA,NA,TRBJ2-7,TRBV19
TGTGCCAGCAGCGCACAGGGAATGAATGAGCAGTTCTTC,CASSAQGMNEQFF,NA,medium-sized,TRBJ2-1,TRBV2
TGTGCCACCTGGACAGACGCTAACTATGGCTACACCTTC,CATWTDANYGYTF,NA,NA,TRBJ1-2,TRBV28
TGTGCCAGCAGTTTATCAGGTCAGCTAAACACCGGGGAGCTGTTTTTT,CASSLSGQLNTGELFF,NA,few,TRBJ2-2,TRBV27
TGTGCCAGCAGTTCGGGGCGAAGTAATGAAAAACTGTTTTTT,CASSSGRSNEKLFF,NA,NA,TRBJ1-4,TRBV6-5
TGCGCCAGCAGCCGATCGGTGATGAACACTGAAGCTTTCTTT,CASSRSVMNTEAFF,NA,NA,TRBJ1-1,TRBV4-3
TGCGCCAGCAGCTTGGGGTACGGGGGCTGGGAGACCCAGTACTTC,CASSLGYGGWETQYF,NA,NA,TRBJ2-5,TRBV5-1
TGTGCCAGCAGTGTGGCTAATTATCAGCCCCAGCATTTT,CASSVANYQPQHF,NA,NA,TRBJ1-5,TRBV2
TGTGCCAGCAGTTTGGAGGGGGCGACGACCGGCTACACCTTC,CASSLEGATTGYTF,TRBD1,NA,TRBJ1-2,TRBV27
TGCGCCAGCAGCCGGGCGGGCCCCAACTCGGAGACCCAGTACTTC,CASSRAGPNSETQYF,NA,medium-sized,TRBJ2-5,TRBV4-1
TGTGCCAGCAGCTCGAACGGGTTATCCTACGAGCAGTACTTC,CASSSNGLSYEQYF,NA,NA,TRBJ2-7,TRBV11-2
TGCAGTGCTAGAGGCGGGGAGACCCAGTACTTC,CSARGGETQYF,NA,NA,TRBJ2-5,TRBV20-1
TGTGCCAGCAGCAAACCGACACGGGATAGGAACACTGAAGCTTTCTTT,CASSKPTRDRNTEAFF,NA,few,TRBJ1-1,TRBV7-9
TGTGCCAGCAGCCGAGGGGGGTTAAATCAGCCCCAGCATTTT,CASSRGGLNQPQHF,NA,once,TRBJ1-5,TRBV10-3
TGTGCCAGCAAATCGGGGGGCAAAGCAAACTATGGCTACACCTTC,CASKSGGKANYGYTF,NA,NA,TRBJ1-2,TRBV19
TGCGCCAGCAGCACTACAGGGAGCTCTGGAAACACCATATATTTT,CASSTTGSSGNTIYF,NA,NA,TRBJ1-3,TRBV5-1
TGTGCCAGTAGTAGGGGGGCCGGACAGTTCAACTATGGCTACACCTTC,CASSRGAGQFNYGYTF,NA,NA,TRBJ1-2,TRBV19
TGTGCCAGCAGCGCACACCGGGCCCCTGGGGTGAACACTGAAGCTTTCTTT,CASSAHRAPGVNTEAFF,NA,NA,TRBJ1-1,TRBV9
TGTGCCAGTGGGGGGCAGACCTCCTACGAGCAGTACTTC,CASGGQTSYEQYF,NA,NA,TRBJ2-7,TRBV5-5
TGTGCCAGCAGTTTCAGGGTCCGAGGGGCGGTCTACGAGCAGTACTTC,CASSFRVRGAVYEQYF,NA,NA,TRBJ2-7,TRBV27
TGTGCCAGCAGCTTCGGACTAGCGGGGAACACCGGGGAGCTGTTTTTT,CASSFGLAGNTGELFF,TRBD2,NA,TRBJ2-2,TRBV5-4
TGTGCCAGCAGCTTAGAATCCTGGGACGGGGAGCTGTTTTTT,CASSLESWDGELFF,NA,NA,TRBJ2-2,TRBV11-3
TGTGCCAGCAGCTTATCGCGGGGGCGGGAAGAGACCCAGTACTTC,CASSLSRGREETQYF,NA,NA,TRBJ2-5,TRBV7-7
TGTGCCAGCAGATTGGGACAGGGGGCCTACGAGCAGTACTTC,CASRLGQGAYEQYF,TRBD1,NA,TRBJ2-7,TRBV6-5
TGTGCCAGCAGCTTACTAGCGGGAGGGGAAGAGACCCAGTACTTC,CASSLLAGGEETQYF,TRBD2,NA,TRBJ2-5,TRBV7-3
TGTGCCAGCAGCATGGGTCTCTATTACTCCTCCTACGAGCAGTACTTC,CASSMGLYYSSYEQYF,NA,NA,TRBJ2-7,TRBV7-2
TGTGCCAGCAGTTTAGTTTCGGCAATCAGGGGACAGCCCCAGCATTTT,CASSLVSAIRGQPQHF,NA,few,TRBJ1-5,TRBV28